The present TCR beta chain was sequenced within a study of radiotherapy plus CTLA-4 blockade in lung cancer. Points from the study as a whole: Early blood T cell clone dynamics reportedly forecast response best, with interferon-beta. Tumor-derived TCR clones expanded in blood after radiotherapy plus ipilimumab.

As to this clone: Its specificity is not known.

Deletions cut 1 base from V and 3 bases from J, with 6 bases between. The CDR3 sequence is 13 residues long. CDR1 KGHSH and CDR2 LQKENI come from the germline V gene. Generated by immunoSEQ multiplex PCR, the TCRdb table keeps only in-frame clones and is missing some. The sample includes 120,000 or so clones, around 89% seen only once; the top ten take 5.5% to 8.5%. The sample consisted of peripheral blood, taken from a patient treated with radiotherapy plus ipilimumab. The receptor comes from a human donor with non-small cell lung cancer that progressed on radiotherapy plus ipilimumab. This chain links TRBV18 with TRBJ1-1; D unclear. The CDR3 sequence: CASSPQTDTEAFF. In DNA form, the CDR3 reads TGTGCCAGCTCACCACAAACGGACACTGAAGCTTTCTTT.